Sequencing of this T cell receptor beta chain was carried out in a study of blood T cell repertoires in COVID-19. Study overall: The cDNA or gDNA used as material had been derived from T cells, B-cell-depleted T cells, or PBMCs.

Per the original data handling: The assay estimated nucleated cells by amplifying reference gene primers. TCRdb keeps only in-frame clones here, not all; method: immunoSEQ multiplex PCR. D and trimming were read from the DNA, whereas the V and J calls and clone size are those reported in that table. The sample lists about 90,000 clones; over 80% were seen once. Germline loops: CDR1 SGHDT, CDR2 YYEEEE. With 0 bases removed from V and 3 bases from J, the gap between germline ends came to 8 bases. The CDR3 totals 14 residues. This TCR came from a woman aged 70 to 79 with active or convalescent COVID-19. V is TRBV5-6 and J is TRBJ2-3, with D maybe TRBD1 (5 bases). Sequencing input: peripheral blood. The chain's CDR3 is CASSLVQVTDTQYF. CDR3 DNA: TGTGCCAGCAGCTTGGTACAGGTAACAGATACGCAGTATTTT.